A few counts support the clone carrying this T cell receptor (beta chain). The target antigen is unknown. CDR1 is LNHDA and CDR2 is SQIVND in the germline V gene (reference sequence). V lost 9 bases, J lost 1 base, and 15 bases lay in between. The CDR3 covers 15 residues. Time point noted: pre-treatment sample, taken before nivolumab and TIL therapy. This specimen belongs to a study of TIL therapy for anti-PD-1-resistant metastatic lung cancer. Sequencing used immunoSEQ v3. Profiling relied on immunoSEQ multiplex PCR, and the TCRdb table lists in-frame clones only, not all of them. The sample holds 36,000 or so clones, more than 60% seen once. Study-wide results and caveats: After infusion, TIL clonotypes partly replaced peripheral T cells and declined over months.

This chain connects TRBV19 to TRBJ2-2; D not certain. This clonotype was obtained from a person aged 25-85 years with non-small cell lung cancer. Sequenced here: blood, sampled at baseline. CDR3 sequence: CAREKPSQNTGELFF. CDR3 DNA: TGTGCCAGAGAAAAGCCGTCTCAGAACACCGGGGAGCTGTTTTTT.